The next 21 T cell receptor beta chains were all read from a single sample in a study of T cells in Graves' hyperthyroidism and ophthalmopathy. There were TCR beta CDR3 regions amplified from RNA transcripts. Initially, a first-round RT-PCR of the TCR CDR3 employed the HTBI primer set. TCRdb re-analysed the multiplex PCR reads in MiXCR, keeping a single row per CDR3 protein. The sample holds approximately 360,000 distinct CDR3 sequences, 15% to 18% seen once. Sequencing input: blood. Receptors originate from a woman between 18 and 29 years old with Graves' hyperthyroidism that later progressed to Graves' ophthalmopathy.

The rearrangement links TRBV3-1 to TRBJ2-1, with 9 bases identical to TRBD2. After removal of 1 base from V and 9 bases from J, the junction contained 16 bases not matched to a gene. Per germline, CDR1 LGHDT and CDR2 YNNKEL (reference sequence). The CDR3 has 18 residues. The CDR3 DNA follows: TGTGCCAGCAGCCAAGGGTCTTGGGGCGCGGGAGGGGGCAGTGAGCAGTTCTTC. It encodes CASSQGSWGAGGGSEQFF.

This clonotype occurred many times. The gene calls are TRBV3-1 and TRBJ1-1; 8 bases are shared with TRBD1. Germline V gives CDR1 LGHDT, CDR2 YNNKEL (reference sequence). CDR3 length: 15 amino acids. The V and J ends lost 3 bases and 3 bases, in that order; junction bases with no gene match: 6. CDR3 protein: CASSHPQQGDTEAFF. Here the CDR3 DNA reads TGTGCCAGCAGCCATCCCCAACAGGGGGACACTGAAGCTTTCTTT.

This clonotype occurred a few times. This chain joins TRBV29-1 and TRBJ1-2, with 10 bases aligning to TRBD1. Trimming cost V 0 bases and J 7 bases; bases outside gene matches: 17. CDR1 and CDR2 (germline): SQVTM, ANQGSEA. The CDR3 extends over 18 amino acids. The CDR3 protein is CSVEERGGETGGEVGYTF. Written as DNA, the CDR3 is TGCAGCGTTGAAGAACGGGGGGGCGAGACAGGGGGCGAGGTTGGCTACACCTTC. Full variable domain (missing parts from reference TRBV29-1 and TRBJ1-2): SAVISQKPSRDICQRGTSLTIQCQVDSQVTMMFWYRQQPGQSLTLIATANQGSEATYESGFVIDKFPISRPNLTFSTLTVSNMSPEDSSIYLCSVEERGGETGGEVGYTFGSGTRLTVV.

The chain couples TRBV12-3 or TRBV12-4 to TRBJ1-5; no reliable D call. The CDR3 is 14 amino acids. V lost 3 bases, J lost 7 bases, and 13 bases lay in between. The chain's CDR3 is CASSFDADGQPQHF. The CDR3, as DNA: TGTGCCAGCAGTTTCGACGCGGACGGGCAGCCCCAGCATTTT.

There are many counts of this clonotype. The V and J genes are TRBV29-1 and TRBJ2-5; 7 bases agree with TRBD1. CDR1 is SQVTM, CDR2 ANQGSEA, per germline. CDR3 length equals 12 residues. Losses at the gene ends were 4 bases for V and 7 bases for J; bases not matched to a gene: 6. CDR3 nucleotide sequence: TGCAGCGTTGGGACAGGCCTAGGGACCCAGTACTTC. Encoded protein: CSVGTGLGTQYF. Looking up the rest from reference TRBV29-1 and TRBJ2-5 gives the full variable domain: SAVISQKPSRDICQRGTSLTIQCQVDSQVTMMFWYRQQPGQSLTLIATANQGSEATYESGFVIDKFPISRPNLTFSTLTVSNMSPEDSSIYLCSVGTGLGTQYFGPGTRLLVL.

This clonotype came up a few times. The V call is TRBV3-1, the J call TRBJ2-4; TRBD2 matches at 8 bases. Trimming cost V 1 base and J 1 base; bases outside gene matches: 9. Germline CDR1 LGHDT, CDR2 YNNKEL (reference sequence). CDR3 length: 18 residues. The CDR3 is CASSQGLAGRGAKNIQYF. For the CDR3, the DNA is TGTGCCAGCAGCCAAGGGCTAGCGGGCCGGGGGGCCAAAAACATTCAGTACTTC.

This clonotype has a count of ten or more. V usage is TRBV5-1 and J usage is TRBJ2-2; 13 nucleotides agree with TRBD2. Germline lookup yields CDR1 SGHRS and CDR2 YFSETQ. Losses at the gene ends were 3 bases for V and 8 bases for J; bases not matched to a gene: 7. This CDR3 contains 16 residues. The CDR3 here is CASSYGLAGVSGELFF. In DNA form, the CDR3 reads TGCGCCAGCAGCTATGGACTAGCGGGAGTGTCTGGGGAGCTGTTTTTT. Looking up the rest from reference TRBV5-1 and TRBJ2-2 gives the full variable domain: KAGVTQTPRYLIKTRGQQVTLSCSPISGHRSVSWYQQTPGQGLQFLFEYFSETQRNKGNFPGRFSGRQFSNSRSEMNVSTLELGDSALYLCASSYGLAGVSGELFFGEGSRLTVL.

Many counts were recorded for this clonotype. The chain recombines TRBV28 with TRBJ1-2; D is unresolved. The CDR3 is made up of 13 amino acids. Germline V gives CDR1 MDHEN, CDR2 SYDVKM. V shed 3 bases and J shed 5 bases, with 10 bases lying between them. The CDR3 reads CASSFAGSYGYTF. The CDR3, as DNA: TGTGCCAGCAGTTTTGCAGGATCATATGGCTACACCTTC.

This clonotype showed up many times. The chain recombines TRBV7-2 with TRBJ1-2, with 7 bases identical to TRBD1. This CDR3 comprises 14 residues. Germline loops: CDR1 SGHTA, CDR2 FQGNSA. The V segment lost 5 bases and the J segment 4 bases; nucleotides outside the gene matches: 7. For the CDR3, the DNA is TGTGCCAGCAGCGAACAGGGGAAGAGCTATGGCTACACCTTC. Encoded protein: CASSEQGKSYGYTF.

This clonotype was picked up many times. The chain employs TRBV5-1 and TRBJ1-2, with TRBD1 as a possible D gene (5 bases). Trimming took 5 bases from V and 4 from J, leaving 18 bases between them. The CDR3 totals 15 residues. CDR1 is SGHRS, CDR2 YFSETQ, per germline. The CDR3 coding sequence is TGCGCCAGCAGAGCGGAGGGGCAATCCTCCTATGGCTACACCTTC. Residues: CASRAEGQSSYGYTF.

This clonotype was seen a few times. The gene calls are TRBV9 and TRBJ2-1; no definite D call. There are 13 residues in the CDR3. CDR1 is SGDLS, CDR2 YYNGEE, per germline. Trimming pared 0 bases from V and 10 bases from J, leaving 11 bases between. The CDR3 is CASSVGLGREQFF. CDR3 DNA sequence: TGTGCCAGCAGCGTAGGACTTGGGCGGGAGCAGTTCTTC.

This clonotype was counted between two and nine times. This rearrangement joins TRBV6-1 to TRBJ2-1; TRBD1 might be the D (6 bases). Germline V gene data show CDR1 as MNHNS and CDR2 as SASEGT. V dropped 6 bases and J dropped 8 bases, with 11 bases sitting between them. The CDR3 consists of 12 residues. The CDR3 sequence: CASSPGVDEQFF. CDR3 in DNA: TGTGCCAGCAGCCCAGGGGTGGATGAGCAGTTCTTC.

This clonotype was counted ten times or more. The chain couples TRBV2 to TRBJ2-5; 7 bases align to TRBD2. The V segment lost 4 bases and the J segment 1 base; nucleotides outside the gene matches: 6. This CDR3 comprises 15 residues. CDR1 and CDR2 from the germline V gene are SNHLY and FYNNEI. CDR3 sequence: CASSGISGPQETQYF. The DNA of the CDR3 is TGTGCCAGCAGTGGTATTAGCGGGCCCCAAGAGACCCAGTACTTC.

This clonotype has a handful of counts. V is TRBV30 and J is TRBJ1-1; 8 bases map to TRBD1. The J segment lost 13 bases and the V segment lost 2 bases, leaving 6 bases of the junction unmatched. The CDR3 is 11 residues long. Per germline, CDR1 GTSNPN and CDR2 SVGIG (reference sequence). Here the CDR3 DNA reads TGTGCCTGGAGTTCGGGGACAGGAGTTTTCTTT. Its translation is CAWSSGTGVFF.

The V call is TRBV5-1, the J call TRBJ2-3, with 10 bases identical to TRBD1. From germline, CDR1 is SGHRS and CDR2 YFSETQ. Unmatched junction bases numbered 7, after V lost 4 bases and J lost 2 bases. CDR3 length: 16 amino acids. The CDR3 protein is CASSLGQGVYTDTQYF. Here the CDR3 DNA reads TGCGCCAGCAGCCTCGGACAGGGGGTGTACACAGATACGCAGTATTTT.

Comment on this clonotype: A much larger clone sits a single nucleotide away, making a read error possible. This chain uses TRBV3-1 with TRBJ1-1, with TRBD1 identical over 7 bases. This CDR3 is 15 amino acids long. Germline CDR1 LGHDT, CDR2 YNNKEL (reference sequence). For the CDR3, the DNA is TGTGCCAGCAGGGACGACAGGGCTCTGAACCCTGAAGCTTTCTTT. Translating it yields CASRDDRALNPEAFF.

This clonotype was picked up many times. This sequence joins TRBV12-3 or TRBV12-4 and TRBJ2-1; TRBD2 matches at 9 bases. Trimming cost V 5 bases and J 2 bases; bases outside gene matches: 7. CDR3 size: 16 residues. The CDR3 is CASSPERGRAYNEQFF. The CDR3 region has the DNA TGTGCCAGCAGTCCAGAGCGCGGGAGGGCCTACAATGAGCAGTTCTTC.

The rearrangement uses TRBV20-1 and TRBJ2-1; 9 bases fit TRBD2. CDR1 and CDR2 (germline): DFQATT, SNEGSKA (reference sequence). The CDR3 has 13 amino acids. V trimming: 0 bases; J trimming: 12 bases; junction bases outside the gene matches: 6. The CDR3, as DNA: TGCAGTGCTAGAGATCTAACTAGCGGGTTGCAGTTCTTC. As protein: CSARDLTSGLQFF.

Many counts were recorded for this clonotype. The chain recombines TRBV27 with TRBJ1-2, with 7 nucleotides matching TRBD1. The CDR3 runs 16 residues. Looked up from germline, CDR1 is MNHEY and CDR2 is SMNVEV (reference sequence). J gave up 5 bases and V 4 bases, and 13 bases lay outside the gene matches. DNA of the CDR3: TGTGCCAGCAGTTCCGGTAAAGGGGGCGTCGAATATGGCTACACCTTC. This gives the protein CASSSGKGGVEYGYTF.

The rearrangement joins TRBV28 to TRBJ2-3, with D unclear. The V end was cut by 2 bases, the J end by 2 bases, with 8 bases between. From germline, CDR1 is MDHEN and CDR2 SYDVKM. The CDR3 extends over 14 amino acids. The CDR3, as DNA: TGTGCCAGCAGTTTAATGGGCACCACAGATACGCAGTATTTT. This encodes CASSLMGTTDTQYF.

This clonotype has a handful of counts. This chain links TRBV18 with TRBJ2-7; D may be TRBD1 or TRBD2 (5 bases each). V gave up 2 bases and J gave up 1 base, with 15 bases separating them. This CDR3 has 16 residues. Germline CDR1 and CDR2: KGHSH and LQKENI. The CDR3 here is CASSPELGTASYEQYF. The DNA for the CDR3 is TGTGCCAGCTCACCAGAATTAGGGACGGCTTCCTACGAGCAGTACTTC.